This T cell receptor (beta chain) is from a study of vaccination effects on CD4 cells after COVID-19 (dated by TCRdb to between 2021 and 2023). At the level of the whole study: Two doses of either the BNT162b2 or the mRNA-1273 mRNA SARS-CoV-2 vaccine were administered to participants. In both COVID-19 convalescent patients and infection-naive vaccine recipients, the study compared SARS-CoV-2 spike-specific CD4+ TCR repertoires from before mRNA vaccination with those from after it. A total of 10 COVID-19 convalescent patients and a handful of SARS-CoV-2-naive healthy vaccine recipients were included in the full study. The Oncomine TCR Beta short-read assay on an Illumina iSeq 100 was used to sequence cultures from other donors in the study.

The ViraFEST assay stimulated PBMC with viral peptide pools and then used TCR sequencing to identify antigen-specific CD4+ T cell clonotypes by expansion. After around ten days of culture, CD4+ T cells were isolated with the EasySep CD4+ T cell isolation kit. The absence of prior SARS-CoV-2 infection in healthy vaccine recipients was confirmed by negative nucleocapsid antibodies before and after vaccination. Each well held 1.5 million to 2 million PBMC cultured in IMDM containing 5% human AB serum, roughly 9.6 IU/ml IL-2 and gentamicin, along with about 9.5 ug/ml peptides. Half of the culture medium was replaced with fresh IL-2-containing medium on days 3 and 7. Each peptide stimulation condition was cultured in triplicate wells unless otherwise noted. Using Ficoll-Paque Plus gradient centrifugation, PBMC were separated from whole blood and then either used fresh or cryopreserved at -140C. The overlapping peptide pools covered the spike proteins of SARS-CoV-2 as well as those of the common cold coronaviruses HCoV-NL63, HCoV-OC43 and HCoV-229E. Genomic DNA was extracted from cultured CD4+ T cells with the QIAamp micro DNA kit.

Overall results and qualifications from the work: Both infection-induced and vaccine-induced clones contracted markedly at late post-vaccination timepoints, which is consistent with waning T cell responses. Among healthy vaccine recipients, nearly all vaccine-induced clones were SARS-CoV-2 mono-reactive, and only 1 of 255 was cross-reactive with common cold coronaviruses. Only a small number of convalescent patients were included, and no early post-infection timepoints were available, which limited the study.

Libraries were made using the immunoSEQ multiplex PCR assay. DNA from the CD4+ T cells that had been cultured and isolated underwent TCR beta CDR3 sequencing. In the source study's methods: Non-productive TCR sequences were discarded, and reads were trimmed to the CDR3 region, with only CDR3s of 7 or more amino acids retained. The MANAFEST web app was used to identify antigen-specific clonotypes by comparing expansion in peptide wells with expansion in reference cultures. To count as positive, a clone had to show expansion at FDR<0.05 compared with the reference and with all other wells, an odds ratio above 5, and a frequency above 0.1% in two replicate wells. A clonotype was defined as cross-reactive if the clonotype was significantly expanded both in SARS-CoV-2 spike wells and in at least one common cold coronavirus spike condition. Using the stringdist R package, CDR3 similarity was measured by Levenshtein distance, and unrooted trees were constructed with ape in R 3.6.1. This immuneACCESS table, as held by TCRdb, lists in-frame sequences with V and J called but not all clones. Of the missing ones, under half trace to an unresolved V gene in checked studies; the others have no known cause. The D gene and trimming were derived from the DNA, and the V and J assignments and clone size from that table. For this sample the table gives approximately 30,000 clones, of which 72% were detected only once. The ten largest clones add up to roughly a tenth of the sample.

The CDR3 has 13 amino acids, counting the end cysteine and phenylalanine. CDR3 DNA only is kept here, 39 bases in frame from base 1. Trimming at the junction amounts to 8 bases on V and 0 bases on J, and the germline ends lie 8 bases apart. As regards this clone: Its specific antigen is unknown. Qualities for individual bases were not recorded, and no much larger clone is one base off.

The sample consisted of CD4+ T cells from PBMCs cultured with SARS-CoV-2 spike peptides, taken before COVID-19 vaccination. The meaning of the sample's cell subset or site label: SARS-CoV-2 spike overlapping peptide pool stimulation. The sequence was obtained from a human donor who received a COVID-19 vaccine. This chain is built from TRBV12-3 or TRBV12-4 and TRBJ2-1; the D gene remains uncertain. The CDR3 reads as follows: CASSTSSYNEQFF. The DNA reads as follows: TGTGCCAGCTCAACGAGCTCCTACAATGAGCAGTTCTTC.